This TCR beta chain was found in a study of blood T cell repertoires in COVID-19. Study-level background: COVID-19 samples, acute and convalescent, were from the United States, Italy and Spain.

Some clones are missing from TCRdb's copy, which holds only in-frame ones; the method was immunoSEQ multiplex PCR. Among about 26,000 clones listed, around 66% were seen once. In its sample, this clone was seen once. The sample comprised peripheral blood. The clonotype comes from a man aged 55 to 70 with active or convalescent COVID-19.

The CDR3, as DNA: TGTGCCAGCAGCTTGCTGCAGACCTACGAGCAGTACTTC. It translates to CASSLLQTYEQYF. The chain recombines TRBV5-6 with TRBJ2-7; D is undetermined. Germline CDR1 reads SGHDT; CDR2 reads YYEEEE. This CDR3 contains 13 residues. V shed 1 base and J shed 2 bases, with 7 bases lying between them.